This T cell receptor (beta chain) was sequenced for a study of blood T cell repertoires in COVID-19. The wider study: Collection of acute and convalescent COVID-19 samples took place in the United States, Italy and Spain.

V lost 5 bases, J lost 2 bases, and 19 bases lay in between. The CDR3 is 16 amino acids. The germline V gene encodes CDR1 PRHDT and CDR2 FYEKMQ (reference sequence). Sequenced by immunoSEQ multiplex PCR; TCRdb stores in-frame clones only, minus some. The sample holds 150,000 to 200,000 clones, about 88% seen once. The sequencing input was peripheral blood. The clonotype comes from a human donor in a cohort sampled during active COVID-19. The V call is TRBV13, the J call TRBJ2-7, with D possibly TRBD2 on 7 matching bases. In DNA form, the CDR3 reads TGTGCCAGCAGCCCCCTGGGGCGGGGGCCTCCCTACGAGCAGTACTTC. As protein: CASSPLGRGPPYEQYF.